Given below is one TCR beta chain in context. In its sample, this clonotype was seen many times. Its antigen has not been determined. Base qualities are missing; no much larger clone stands one base away. This entry belongs to a study of T cells in Graves' hyperthyroidism and ophthalmopathy (dated by TCRdb to between 2018 and 2021). Notes on the research overall: Peripheral blood samples were taken at the time of initial diagnosis, prior to any treatment. TCR V-J signatures able to tell the groups apart were searched for in a discovery cohort of 100 patients, of whom around 43 had Graves' ophthalmopathy and 57 had stable Graves' hyperthyroidism. Whether ophthalmopathy could be predicted prospectively was tested in an independent validation cohort made up of about 20 hyperthyroidism patients plus 17 patients who later progressed to ophthalmopathy. The roughly 91 discovery patients were randomly divided into training and test sets at a 7:3 ratio. In addition, the study compared T-cell repertoires in thyroid tissue and in blood from a handful of Graves' hyperthyroidism patients. Following sampling, methimazole starting at 30 mg daily was given to hyperthyroidism patients, and high-dose intravenous methylprednisolone was given to ophthalmopathy patients. The paper describes TCR Vbeta CDR3 sequencing of 135 peripheral blood samples, made up of about 40 ophthalmopathy patients, 70 to 75 hyperthyroidism patients and about 17 progressor patients.

The germline V and J ends show losses of 6 bases and 9 bases respectively, and no gene match explains 7 bases of the junction. Inclusive of the bounding cysteine and phenylalanine, the CDR3 is 14 residues long. Solely the CDR3 DNA is kept, with 42 bases framed from the first base. Findings and caveats that apply to the study as a whole: Ophthalmopathy was separated from stable hyperthyroidism by a 13 V-J signature model, with roughly 88% sensitivity and just over 81% specificity obtained in cross-validation and 80%/75% obtained in testing. In validation, progression to ophthalmopathy was predicted by the model with more than 65% sensitivity and just over 72% specificity, a median of approximately 6.5 months before onset. Most expanded thyroid clonotypes (frequency above 0.001) were also detected in blood, suggesting blood repertoires may reflect thyroid immune responses. No statistical method was used to fix the sample size in advance, and group allocation was not hidden from the investigators.

Stable Graves' hyperthyroidism was defined as no progression to ophthalmopathy during 18 months of follow-up. The hyperthyroidism patients were between 18 and 65 years old and newly diagnosed, with a disease duration of less than 2 months. Exclusion was applied to patients with uncontrolled infections, other autoimmune diseases, pregnancy or lactation. Diagnoses were established on the basis of clinical symptoms, serum thyroxine and TRAb, thyroid ultrasound, and orbital computed tomography. PBMCs were separated from roughly 9.3 ml of fresh peripheral blood using Ficoll-Paque density gradient centrifugation. Total RNA was extracted using Trizol reagent, and RNA quality was assessed on an Agilent 2100 Bioanalyzer. TCR beta CDR3 regions were amplified from RNA transcripts. For the first round of RT-PCR on the TCR CDR3, the HTBI primer set was used together with the Qiagen OneStep RT-PCR kit. A second multiplex PCR round built the libraries, followed by size selection and purification. The libraries were sequenced on an Illumina HiSeq2000 using paired-end 100 bp reads. The authors' analysis ran thus. SOAPnuke was used to process the raw data, throwing out any read that contained adapters or uncalled bases, had a mean Phred below 15, or lacked an exact constant-primer or identifier match. COPE v1.2.5 was used to merge high-quality paired reads, and clonotypes were defined as unique nucleotide sequences. MiTCR v1.1 was used to align clonotypes to the IMGT TRBV, TRBD and TRBJ reference segments. The analysis was restricted to V-J combinations with a frequency above 0.0001, which together covered roughly 99% of the repertoires. A TCS score was defined as the ratio between F50 (clonal expansion) and ExV (chaos), using BLOSUM62-based TCRdist between CDR3 peptides within each V-J. Welch's t-statistics and random forest reduced roughly 500 V-J features to 13, which were used in a naive Bayes classifier (R e1071). TCRdb's own reprocessing of the public reads used fastp at Q25 and MiXCR and kept productive beta chains. All rows with the same CDR3 protein become a single entry with the most common DNA and genes. None of the V and J calls come from the authors' own analysis; TCRdb made them. For this sample the table gives 400,000 to 550,000 distinct CDR3 sequences, of which over 13% were detected only once. Less than 20% of the sample belongs to the ten largest clones.

The receptor was isolated from a woman in her late teens or twenties with Graves' hyperthyroidism. Here the chain combines TRBV12-3 or TRBV12-4 and TRBJ2-1, and 11 bases in between align with TRBD2. Material: blood. CDR3 loop: CASSFSGRVSEQFF. The DNA reads TGTGCCAGCAGCTTTAGCGGGAGGGTTAGTGAGCAGTTCTTC.